This paragraph reports one T cell receptor (beta chain). Its antigen is unidentified. CDR1 is KGHSH and CDR2 is LQKENI in the germline V gene. V was clipped by 5 bases and J by 3 bases; unmatched bases: 5. This CDR3 is built from 14 residues. This specimen comes from a study of T cell responses to AZD1222 COVID-19 vaccine. Clones were sequenced by immunoSEQ multiplex PCR, and TCRdb holds only the in-frame ones, with some missing. Of about 110,000 clones listed, about 85% were seen once; the top ten hold 3.2%. Study observations and caveats: None of the repertoires were sampled until the peak T cell response had passed. Receipt of two AZD1222 doses was followed by a rise in Spike-specific TCR breadth and depth. Baseline serostatus was positive in only a handful of AZD1222 recipients.

The chain recombines TRBV18 with TRBJ1-1, with 8 bases matching TRBD1. This TCR came from an adult in good health. This material consisted of peripheral blood, taken on day 0 of AZD1222 vaccination. The CDR3 DNA reads TGTGCCAGCTCAACGACAGGGGCGGACACTGAAGCTTTCTTT. As protein: CASSTTGADTEAFF.